These 9 T cell receptor beta chains were all obtained from the same sample, sequenced in a study of response to subunit inactivated influenza vaccine. One entry per CDR3 protein, called by TCRdb with MiXCR from the RT-PCR reads. The sample carries roughly 650,000 distinct CDR3 sequences, approximately 14% recorded once. The sequences come from PBMCs from blood, collected approximately 13 days after vaccination. Receptor source: a man aged 45-65 years who received an inactivated influenza vaccine.

Only one count was recorded for this clonotype. This chain links TRBV7-9 with TRBJ1-5; D is possibly TRBD1 (5 bases). Germline V gives CDR1 SEHNR, CDR2 FQNEAQ (reference sequence). Trimming removed 5 bases from V and 3 bases from J, with 11 bases in between. There are 14 residues in the CDR3. The CDR3, as DNA: TGTGCCAGCAGCGACCAGGGTTCCAATCAGCCCCAGCATTTT. Its protein is CASSDQGSNQPQHF.

V gene TRBV30 combines with J gene TRBJ2-1; D ambiguous. The CDR3 is made up of 11 amino acids. V lost 2 bases to trimming and J lost 4 bases, with 3 bases between them. Germline CDR1 is GTSNPN and CDR2 is SVGIG (reference sequence). CDR3 sequence (DNA): TGTGCCTGGAGTCAGTACAATGAGCAGTTCTTC. Amino acid sequence: CAWSQYNEQFF.

V and J are TRBV19 and TRBJ1-2; TRBD1 is a possible D gene (6 bases). V lost 6 bases, J lost 4 bases, and 15 bases lay in between. Germline V CDR1 and CDR2: LNHDA, SQIVND (reference sequence). The CDR3 sequence is 14 residues long. As DNA, the CDR3 is TGTGCCAGTAGCGACAGGACGGCCGGCTATGGCTACACCTTC. This encodes CASSDRTAGYGYTF.

This clonotype has ten or more counts. The rearrangement joins TRBV2 to TRBJ2-7, with 11 bases matching TRBD1. The CDR3 extends over 13 amino acids. V dropped 10 bases and J dropped 5; count of bases not matched to a gene: 7. Germline V gives CDR1 SNHLY, CDR2 FYNNEI. This chain's CDR3 is CATAGTGGDEQYF. CDR3 coding DNA: TGTGCCACTGCCGGGACAGGGGGGGACGAGCAGTACTTC.

This clonotype is classed as medium-sized. This CDR3 reads CSANRDRGTDTQYF. DNA of the CDR3: TGCAGCGCCAACAGGGATCGAGGCACAGATACGCAGTATTTT. The V and J genes are TRBV29-1 and TRBJ2-3; D may be TRBD1 (6 bases). Germline lookup yields CDR1 SQVTM and CDR2 ANQGSEA. V dropped 7 bases and J dropped 1 base, with 15 bases sitting between them. The CDR3 covers 14 residues.

The chain uses TRBV12-3 or TRBV12-4 and TRBJ1-5; D is possibly TRBD1 (5 bases). CDR3 length equals 14 residues. The V gene lost 5 bases and the J gene lost 4 bases, with 12 bases spanning the gap. This CDR3 reads CASSPGRKNQPQHF. CDR3 nucleotide sequence: TGTGCCAGCAGTCCGGGACGGAAAAATCAGCCCCAGCATTTT.

DNA of the CDR3: TGCAGCGTCCGCGAAAACCTAACCCCGGGGAGTGGCTACACCTTC. This codes for CSVRENLTPGSGYTF. V gene TRBV29-1 combines with J gene TRBJ1-2, with D uncertain. V was shortened by 6 bases and J by 7 bases, with 24 bases between the two germline ends. The CDR3 is 15 amino acids. Germline values: CDR1 SQVTM, CDR2 ANQGSEA.

This chain joins TRBV4-2 and TRBJ2-3, with D possibly matching TRBD2 (5 bases). CDR3 size: 19 residues. V was trimmed by 0 bases and J by 0 bases, leaving 19 bases between them. CDR1 and CDR2 (germline): LGHNA, YNFKEQ. The DNA for the CDR3 is TGTGCCAGCAGCCAAGATTTCTTTCCGTCCCCGGGGAGCACAGATACGCAGTATTTT. This translates into CASSQDFFPSPGSTDTQYF.

The chain uses TRBV4-3 and TRBJ1-4; TRBD1 matches at 7 bases. Per the germline V gene, CDR1 is LGHNA and CDR2 is YSLEER. The CDR3 has 15 residues. The junction had 5 bases not matched to a gene; V was cut back by 1 base and J by 6 bases. The CDR3 protein is CASSQVPGGYEKLFF. The CDR3 coding sequence is TGCGCCAGCAGCCAAGTTCCAGGGGGTTATGAAAAACTGTTTTTT.